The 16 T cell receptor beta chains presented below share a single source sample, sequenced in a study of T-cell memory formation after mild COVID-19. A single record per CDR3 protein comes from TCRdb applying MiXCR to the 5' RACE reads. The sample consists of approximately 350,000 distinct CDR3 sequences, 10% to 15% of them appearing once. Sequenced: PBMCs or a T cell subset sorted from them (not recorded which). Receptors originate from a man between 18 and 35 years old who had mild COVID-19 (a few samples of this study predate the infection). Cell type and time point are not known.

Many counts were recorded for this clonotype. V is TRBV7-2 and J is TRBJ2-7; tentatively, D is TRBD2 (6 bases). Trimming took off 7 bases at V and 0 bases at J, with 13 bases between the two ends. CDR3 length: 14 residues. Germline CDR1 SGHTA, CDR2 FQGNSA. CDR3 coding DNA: TGTGCCAGCATCCTGGGACTGTGCTCCTACGAGCAGTACGTC. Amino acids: CASILGLCSYEQYV.

The CDR3 nucleotides are TGTGCCAGCAGCGCCAAAAGTTCTAATGAAAAACTGTTTTTT. Translated, it gives CASSAKSSNEKLFF. This rearrangement joins TRBV7-9 to TRBJ1-4; D is unclear. The CDR3 totals 14 residues. Germline V lookup: CDR1 SEHNR, CDR2 FQNEAQ (reference sequence). V was shortened by 5 bases and J by 3 bases, with 10 bases between the two germline ends.

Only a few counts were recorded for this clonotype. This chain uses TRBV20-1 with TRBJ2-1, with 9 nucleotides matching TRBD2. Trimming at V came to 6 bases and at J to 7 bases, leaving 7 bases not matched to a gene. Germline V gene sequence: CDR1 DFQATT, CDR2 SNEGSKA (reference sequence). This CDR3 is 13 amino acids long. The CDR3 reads CSAAGLAMNEQFF. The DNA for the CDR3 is TGCAGTGCCGCCGGACTAGCGATGAATGAGCAGTTCTTC.

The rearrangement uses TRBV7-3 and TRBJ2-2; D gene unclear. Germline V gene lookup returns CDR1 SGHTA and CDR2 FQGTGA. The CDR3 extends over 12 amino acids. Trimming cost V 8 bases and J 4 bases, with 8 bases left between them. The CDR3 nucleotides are TGTGCCAGCGCTGTGGGCACCGGGGAGCTGTTTTTT. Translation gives CASAVGTGELFF.

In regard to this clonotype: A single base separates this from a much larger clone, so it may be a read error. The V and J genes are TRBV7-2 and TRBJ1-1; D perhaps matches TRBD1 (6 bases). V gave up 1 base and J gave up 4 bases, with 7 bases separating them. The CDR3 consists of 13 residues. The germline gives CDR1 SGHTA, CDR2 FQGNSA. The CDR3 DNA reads TGTGCCAGCAGCTTAGTCAGGGGCACTGAAGCTTTCTTT. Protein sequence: CASSLVRGTEAFF.

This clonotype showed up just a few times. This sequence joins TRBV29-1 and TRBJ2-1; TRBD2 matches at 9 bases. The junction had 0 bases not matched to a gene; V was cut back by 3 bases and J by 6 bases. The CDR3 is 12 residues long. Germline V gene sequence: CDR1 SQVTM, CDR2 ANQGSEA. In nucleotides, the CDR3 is TGCAGCGTTGAGCGGGGGGGCAATGAGCAGTTCTTC. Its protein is CSVERGGNEQFF.

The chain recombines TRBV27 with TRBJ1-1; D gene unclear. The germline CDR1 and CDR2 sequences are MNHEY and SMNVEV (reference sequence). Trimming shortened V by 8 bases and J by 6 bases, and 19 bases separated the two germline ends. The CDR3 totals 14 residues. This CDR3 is CASSQARGRAEAFF. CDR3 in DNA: TGTGCCAGCTCCCAGGCGCGGGGAAGGGCTGAAGCTTTCTTT.

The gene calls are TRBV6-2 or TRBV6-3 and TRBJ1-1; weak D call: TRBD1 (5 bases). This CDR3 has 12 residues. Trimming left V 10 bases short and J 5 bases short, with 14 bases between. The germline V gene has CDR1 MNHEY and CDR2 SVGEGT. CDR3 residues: CATWDVWTEAFF. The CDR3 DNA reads TGTGCCACCTGGGACGTGTGGACTGAAGCTTTCTTT.

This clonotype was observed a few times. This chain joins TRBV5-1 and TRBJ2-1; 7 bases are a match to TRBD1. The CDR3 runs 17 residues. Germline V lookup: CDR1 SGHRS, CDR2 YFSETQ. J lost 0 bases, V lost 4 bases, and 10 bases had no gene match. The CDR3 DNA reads TGCGCCAGCAGCGCCTGGACAGGCCTAAGCTCCTACAATGAGCAGTTCTTC. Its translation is CASSAWTGLSSYNEQFF.

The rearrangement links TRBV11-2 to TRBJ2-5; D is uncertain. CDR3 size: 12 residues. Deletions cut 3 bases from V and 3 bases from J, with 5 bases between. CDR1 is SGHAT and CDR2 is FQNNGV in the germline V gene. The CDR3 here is CASSFGKETQYF. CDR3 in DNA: TGTGCCAGCAGCTTCGGTAAAGAGACCCAGTACTTC.

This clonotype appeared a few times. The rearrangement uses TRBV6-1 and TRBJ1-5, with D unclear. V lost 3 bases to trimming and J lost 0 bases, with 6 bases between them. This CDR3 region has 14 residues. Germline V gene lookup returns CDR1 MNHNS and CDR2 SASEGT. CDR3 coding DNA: TGTGCCAGCAGTGACAGGACTAGCAATCAGCCCCAGCATTTT. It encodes CASSDRTSNQPQHF.

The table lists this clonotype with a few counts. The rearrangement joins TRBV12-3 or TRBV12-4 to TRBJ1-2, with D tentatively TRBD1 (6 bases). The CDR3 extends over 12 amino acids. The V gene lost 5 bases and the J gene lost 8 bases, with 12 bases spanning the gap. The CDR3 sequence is CASSDDRRGYTF. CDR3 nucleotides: TGTGCCAGCAGTGATGACAGGAGAGGCTACACCTTC.

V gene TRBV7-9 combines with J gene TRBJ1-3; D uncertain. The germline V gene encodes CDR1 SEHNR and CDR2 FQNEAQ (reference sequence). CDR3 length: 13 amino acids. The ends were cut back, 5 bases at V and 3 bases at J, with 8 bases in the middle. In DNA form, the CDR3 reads TGTGCCAGCAGCCAATCAAGTGGAAACACCATATATTTT. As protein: CASSQSSGNTIYF.

The CDR3 nucleotides read TGCGCCAGCAGCTTGGCCCCCAGGGAGGATTCACCCCTCCACTTT. Translating gives CASSLAPREDSPLHF. The chain combines TRBV5-1 with TRBJ1-6; possibly TRBD1 for D (5 bases). The germline gives CDR1 SGHRS, CDR2 YFSETQ. CDR3 length equals 15 residues. V was pared by 0 bases and J by 8 bases, with 12 bases between.

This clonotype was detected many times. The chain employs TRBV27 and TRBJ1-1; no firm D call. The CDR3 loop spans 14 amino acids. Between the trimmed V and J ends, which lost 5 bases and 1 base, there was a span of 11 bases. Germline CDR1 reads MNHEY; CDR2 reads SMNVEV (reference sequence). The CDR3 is CASSPRTGNTEAFF. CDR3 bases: TGTGCCAGCAGTCCTCGGACTGGGAACACTGAAGCTTTCTTT.

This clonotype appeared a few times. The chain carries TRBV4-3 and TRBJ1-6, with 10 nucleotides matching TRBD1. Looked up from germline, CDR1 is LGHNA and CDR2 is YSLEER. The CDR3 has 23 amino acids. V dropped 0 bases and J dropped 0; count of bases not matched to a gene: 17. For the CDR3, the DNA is TGCGCCAGCAGCCAAGACCGCCACCGAAGGGGACAGGGGCTTAGCTCCTATAATTCACCCCTCCACTTT. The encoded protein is CASSQDRHRRGQGLSSYNSPLHF.